The clone carrying this T cell receptor (beta chain) was observed once. Source study methods: Reference gene primer amplification gave estimated nucleated cell counts. The data were produced by immunoSEQ multiplex PCR, yet TCRdb's version contains in-frame clones alone and is incomplete. D and trimming were read from the DNA, whereas the V and J calls and clone size are those reported in that table. This repertoire shows about 80,000 clones, 80% to 90% found once; its top ten account for about 42%. The data stem from a study of blood T cell repertoires in COVID-19. The wider study: Samples taken during acute and convalescent COVID-19 were collected in the United States, Italy and Spain. T cells, B-cell-depleted T cells, or PBMCs supplied cDNA or gDNA.

Per germline, CDR1 SGHVS and CDR2 FQNEAQ. V trimming: 5 bases; J trimming: 0 bases; junction bases outside the gene matches: 3. The CDR3 is 16 residues long. The sequence came from a man at least 80 years old with active or convalescent COVID-19. Sequencing was performed on peripheral blood. The V gene is TRBV7-8, the J gene TRBJ2-5; TRBD2 matches 13 bases. The CDR3 region is CASSLTSGGYQETQYF. In DNA form, the CDR3 reads TGTGCCAGCAGCCTGACTAGCGGGGGGTACCAAGAGACCCAGTACTTC.